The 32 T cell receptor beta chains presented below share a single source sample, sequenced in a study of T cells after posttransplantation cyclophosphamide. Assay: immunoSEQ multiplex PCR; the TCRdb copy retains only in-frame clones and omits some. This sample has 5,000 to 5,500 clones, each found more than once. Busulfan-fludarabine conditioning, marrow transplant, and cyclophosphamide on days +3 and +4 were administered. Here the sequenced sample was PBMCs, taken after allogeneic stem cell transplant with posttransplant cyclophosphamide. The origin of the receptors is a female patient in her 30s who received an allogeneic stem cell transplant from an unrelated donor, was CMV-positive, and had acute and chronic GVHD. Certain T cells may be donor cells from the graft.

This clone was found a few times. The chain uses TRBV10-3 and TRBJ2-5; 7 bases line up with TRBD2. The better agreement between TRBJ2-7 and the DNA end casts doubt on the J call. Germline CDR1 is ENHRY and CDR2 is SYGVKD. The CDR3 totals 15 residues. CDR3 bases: TGTGCCAGCAGAGGGGCGGGAGCGCACTCCTACGAGCAGTACTTC. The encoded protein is CASRGAGAHSYEQYF.

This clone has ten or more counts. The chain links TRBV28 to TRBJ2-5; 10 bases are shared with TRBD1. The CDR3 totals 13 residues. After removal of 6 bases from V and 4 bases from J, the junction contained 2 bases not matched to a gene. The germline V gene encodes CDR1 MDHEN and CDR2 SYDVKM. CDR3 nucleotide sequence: TGTGCCAGCAGCCGGGACAGGGGAGAGACCCAGTACTTC. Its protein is CASSRDRGETQYF.

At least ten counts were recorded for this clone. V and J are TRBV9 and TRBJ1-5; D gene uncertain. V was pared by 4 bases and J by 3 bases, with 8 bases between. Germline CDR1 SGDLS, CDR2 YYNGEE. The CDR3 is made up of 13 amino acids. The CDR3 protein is CASSPSHNQPQHF. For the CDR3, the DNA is TGTGCCAGCAGCCCCAGTCACAATCAGCCCCAGCATTTT.

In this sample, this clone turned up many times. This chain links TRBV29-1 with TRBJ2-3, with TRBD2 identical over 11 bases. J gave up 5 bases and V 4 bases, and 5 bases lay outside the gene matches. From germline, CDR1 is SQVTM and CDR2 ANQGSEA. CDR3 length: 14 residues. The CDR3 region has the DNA TGCAGCGTTGTGGCTGGGACTAGCGGAGATACGCAGTATTTT. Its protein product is CSVVAGTSGDTQYF.

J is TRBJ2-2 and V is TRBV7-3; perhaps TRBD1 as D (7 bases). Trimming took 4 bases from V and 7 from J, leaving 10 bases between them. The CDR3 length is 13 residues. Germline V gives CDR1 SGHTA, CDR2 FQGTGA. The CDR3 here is CASSYQGGGELFF. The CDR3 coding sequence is TGTGCCAGCAGCTACCAGGGGGGCGGGGAGCTGTTTTTT.

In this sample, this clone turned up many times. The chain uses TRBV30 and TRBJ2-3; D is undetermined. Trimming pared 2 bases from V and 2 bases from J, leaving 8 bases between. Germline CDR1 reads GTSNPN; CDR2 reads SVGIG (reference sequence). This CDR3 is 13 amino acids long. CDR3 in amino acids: CAWSKPPTDTQYF. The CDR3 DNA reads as TGTGCCTGGAGTAAGCCTCCCACAGATACGCAGTATTTT.

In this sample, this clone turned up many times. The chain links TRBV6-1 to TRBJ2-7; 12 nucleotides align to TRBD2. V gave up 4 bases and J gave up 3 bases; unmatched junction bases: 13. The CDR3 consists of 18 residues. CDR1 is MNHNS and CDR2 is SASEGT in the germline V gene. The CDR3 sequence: CASSARTSGVSWNYEQYF. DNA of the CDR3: TGTGCCAGCAGTGCCAGGACTAGCGGGGTCTCATGGAACTACGAGCAGTACTTC.

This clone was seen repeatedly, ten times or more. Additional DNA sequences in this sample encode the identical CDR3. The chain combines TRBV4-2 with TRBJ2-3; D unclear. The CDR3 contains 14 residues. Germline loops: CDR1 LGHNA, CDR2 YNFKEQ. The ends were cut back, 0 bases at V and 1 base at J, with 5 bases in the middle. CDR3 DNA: TGTGCCAGCAGCCAAGACACGGGCACAGATACGCAGTATTTT. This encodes CASSQDTGTDTQYF.

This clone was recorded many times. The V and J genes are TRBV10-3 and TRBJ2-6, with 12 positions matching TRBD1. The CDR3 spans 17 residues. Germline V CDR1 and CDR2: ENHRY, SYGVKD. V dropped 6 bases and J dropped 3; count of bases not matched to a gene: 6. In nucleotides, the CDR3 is TGTGCCATCAGACCGGGACAGGGGGCGCTTGGGGCCAACGTCCTGACTTTC. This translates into CAIRPGQGALGANVLTF.

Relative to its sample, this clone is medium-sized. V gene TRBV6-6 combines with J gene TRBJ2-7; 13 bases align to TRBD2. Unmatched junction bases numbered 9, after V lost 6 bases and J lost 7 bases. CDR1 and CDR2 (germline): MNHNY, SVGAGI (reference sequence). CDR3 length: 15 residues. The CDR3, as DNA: TGTGCCAGCAGCCAGGGACTAGCGGGAACGGAAGAGCAGTACTTC. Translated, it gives CASSQGLAGTEEQYF.

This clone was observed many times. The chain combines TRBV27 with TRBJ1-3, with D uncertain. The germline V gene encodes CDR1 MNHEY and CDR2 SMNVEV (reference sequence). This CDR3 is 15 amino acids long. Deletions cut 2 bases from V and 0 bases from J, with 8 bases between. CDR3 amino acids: CASSLRRDSGNTIYF. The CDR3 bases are TGTGCCAGCAGTTTACGGAGGGACTCTGGAAACACCATATATTTT.

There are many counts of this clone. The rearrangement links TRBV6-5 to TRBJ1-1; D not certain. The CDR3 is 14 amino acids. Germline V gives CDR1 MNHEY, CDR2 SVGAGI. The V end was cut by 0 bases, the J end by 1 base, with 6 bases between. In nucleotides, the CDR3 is TGTGCCAGCAGTTACTCGCGGGAGAACACTGAAGCTTTCTTT. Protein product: CASSYSRENTEAFF.

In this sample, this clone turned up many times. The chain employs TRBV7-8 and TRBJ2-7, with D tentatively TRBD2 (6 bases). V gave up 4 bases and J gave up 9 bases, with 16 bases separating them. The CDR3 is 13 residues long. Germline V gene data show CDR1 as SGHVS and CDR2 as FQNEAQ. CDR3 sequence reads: CASSYRGTPTQYF. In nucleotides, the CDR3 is TGTGCCAGCAGCTATCGGGGGACTCCTACGCAGTACTTC. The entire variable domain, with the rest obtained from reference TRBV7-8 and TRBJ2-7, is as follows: GAGVSQSPRYKVAKRGQDVALRCDPISGHVSLFWYQQALGQGPEFLTYFQNEAQLDKSGLPSDRFFAERPEGSVSTLKIQRTQQEDSAVYLCASSYRGTPTQYFGPGTRLTVT.

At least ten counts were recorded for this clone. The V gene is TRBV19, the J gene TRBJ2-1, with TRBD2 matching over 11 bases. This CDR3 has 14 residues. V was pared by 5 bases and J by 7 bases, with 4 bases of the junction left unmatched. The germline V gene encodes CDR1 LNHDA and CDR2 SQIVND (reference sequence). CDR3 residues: CASSLAGGPNEQFF. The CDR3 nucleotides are TGTGCCAGTAGTCTAGCGGGAGGACCAAATGAGCAGTTCTTC.

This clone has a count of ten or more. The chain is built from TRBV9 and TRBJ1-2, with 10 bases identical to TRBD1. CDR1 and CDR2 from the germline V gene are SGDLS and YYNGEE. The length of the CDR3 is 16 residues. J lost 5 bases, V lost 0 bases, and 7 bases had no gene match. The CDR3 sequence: CASSVGGAGQGYGYTF. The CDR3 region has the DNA TGTGCCAGCAGCGTAGGGGGAGCGGGACAGGGGTATGGCTACACCTTC.

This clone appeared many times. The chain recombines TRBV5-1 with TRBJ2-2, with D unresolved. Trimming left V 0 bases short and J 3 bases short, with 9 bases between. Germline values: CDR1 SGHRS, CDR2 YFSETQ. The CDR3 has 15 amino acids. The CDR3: CASSLVGSHTGELFF. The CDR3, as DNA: TGCGCCAGCAGCTTGGTCGGGTCCCACACCGGGGAGCTGTTTTTT.

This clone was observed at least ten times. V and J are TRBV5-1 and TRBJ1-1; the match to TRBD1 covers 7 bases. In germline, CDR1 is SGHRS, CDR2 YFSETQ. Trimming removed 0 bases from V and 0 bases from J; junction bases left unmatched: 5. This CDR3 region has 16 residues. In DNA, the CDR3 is TGCGCCAGCAGCTTGGAAGGGGGCGGGATGAACACTGAAGCTTTCTTT. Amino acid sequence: CASSLEGGGMNTEAFF.

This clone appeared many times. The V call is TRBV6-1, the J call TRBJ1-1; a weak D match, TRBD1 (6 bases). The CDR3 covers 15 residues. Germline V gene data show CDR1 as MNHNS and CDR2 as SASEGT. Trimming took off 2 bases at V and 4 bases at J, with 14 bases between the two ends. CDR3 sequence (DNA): TGTGCCAGCAGTGAATTTCCAGGGGCTGCCACTGAAGCTTTCTTT. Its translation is CASSEFPGAATEAFF.

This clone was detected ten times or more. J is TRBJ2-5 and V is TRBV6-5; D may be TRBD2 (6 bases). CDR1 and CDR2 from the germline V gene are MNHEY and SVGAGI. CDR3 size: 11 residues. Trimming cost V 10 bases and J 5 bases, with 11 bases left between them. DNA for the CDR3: TGTGCCACTGCACGGGGGGAGACCCAGTACTTC. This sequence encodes CATARGETQYF.

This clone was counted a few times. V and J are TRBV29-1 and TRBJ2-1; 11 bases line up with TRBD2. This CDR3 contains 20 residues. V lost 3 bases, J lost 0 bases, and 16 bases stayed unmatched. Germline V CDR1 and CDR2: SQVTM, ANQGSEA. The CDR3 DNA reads TGCAGCGTTGATAGGGGGTGGGTAGCGGGAGGGCCGGGCTCCTACAATGAGCAGTTCTTC. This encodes CSVDRGWVAGGPGSYNEQFF.

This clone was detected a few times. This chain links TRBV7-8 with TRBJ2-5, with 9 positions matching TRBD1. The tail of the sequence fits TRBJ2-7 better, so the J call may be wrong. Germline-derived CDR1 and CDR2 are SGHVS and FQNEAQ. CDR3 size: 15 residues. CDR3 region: CASSVDRGFLYEQYF. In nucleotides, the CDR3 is TGTGCCAGCAGCGTCGACAGGGGGTTTCTCTACGAGCAGTACTTC.

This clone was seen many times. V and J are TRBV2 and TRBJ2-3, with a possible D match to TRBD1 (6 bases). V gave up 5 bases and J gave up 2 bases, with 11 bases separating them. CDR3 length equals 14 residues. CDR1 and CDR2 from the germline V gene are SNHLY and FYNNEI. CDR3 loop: CASSPDRNTDTQYF. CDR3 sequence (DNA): TGTGCCAGCAGTCCCGACAGGAACACAGATACGCAGTATTTT.

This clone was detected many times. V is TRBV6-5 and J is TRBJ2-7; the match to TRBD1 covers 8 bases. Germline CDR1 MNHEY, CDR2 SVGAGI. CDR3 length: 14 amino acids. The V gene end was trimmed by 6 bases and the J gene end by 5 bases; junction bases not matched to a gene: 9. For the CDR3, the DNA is TGTGCCAGCAGCCGGGACAGGAACTTCGACGAGCAGTACTTC. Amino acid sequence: CASSRDRNFDEQYF.

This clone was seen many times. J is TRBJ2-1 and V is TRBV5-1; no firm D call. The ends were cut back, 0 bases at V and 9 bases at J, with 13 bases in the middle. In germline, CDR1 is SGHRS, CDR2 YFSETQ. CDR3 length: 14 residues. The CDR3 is CASSLAVSISEQFF. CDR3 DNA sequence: TGCGCCAGCAGCTTGGCCGTTAGCATTAGTGAGCAGTTCTTC.

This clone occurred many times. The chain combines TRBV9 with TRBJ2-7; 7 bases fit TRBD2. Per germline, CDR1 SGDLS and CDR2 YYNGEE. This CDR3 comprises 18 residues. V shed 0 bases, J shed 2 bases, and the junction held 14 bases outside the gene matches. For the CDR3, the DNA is TGTGCCAGCAGCGTAGCGATGGGAGGGAGGGGAGGTCCCTACGAGCAGTACTTC. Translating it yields CASSVAMGGRGGPYEQYF.

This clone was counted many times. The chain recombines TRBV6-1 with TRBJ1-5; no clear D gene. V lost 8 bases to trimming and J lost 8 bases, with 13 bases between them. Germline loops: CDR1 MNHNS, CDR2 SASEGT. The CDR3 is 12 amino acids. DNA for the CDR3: TGTGCCAGCTCCTTGGAGGGCGAGCCCCAGCATTTT. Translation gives CASSLEGEPQHF.

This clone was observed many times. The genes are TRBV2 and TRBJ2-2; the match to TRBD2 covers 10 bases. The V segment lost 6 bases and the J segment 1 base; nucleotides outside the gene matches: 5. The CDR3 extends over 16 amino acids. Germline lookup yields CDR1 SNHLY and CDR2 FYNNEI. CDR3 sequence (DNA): TGTGCCAGCAGCGTTATAGCGGGAGGGAACACCGGGGAGCTGTTTTTT. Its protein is CASSVIAGGNTGELFF.

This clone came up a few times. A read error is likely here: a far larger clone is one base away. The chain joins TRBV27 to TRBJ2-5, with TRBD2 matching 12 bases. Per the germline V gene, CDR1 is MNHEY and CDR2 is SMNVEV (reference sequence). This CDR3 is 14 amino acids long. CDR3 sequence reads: CASSGTSGQDTQYF. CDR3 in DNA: TGTGCCAGCAGTGGGACTAGCGGGCAAGATACCCAGTACTTC.

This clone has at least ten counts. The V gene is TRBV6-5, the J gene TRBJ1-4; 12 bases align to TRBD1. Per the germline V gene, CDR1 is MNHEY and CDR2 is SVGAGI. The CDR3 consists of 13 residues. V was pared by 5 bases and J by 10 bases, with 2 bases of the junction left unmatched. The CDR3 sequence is CASSGTGGAKLFF. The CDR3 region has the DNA TGTGCCAGCAGTGGGACAGGGGGCGCAAAACTGTTTTTT.

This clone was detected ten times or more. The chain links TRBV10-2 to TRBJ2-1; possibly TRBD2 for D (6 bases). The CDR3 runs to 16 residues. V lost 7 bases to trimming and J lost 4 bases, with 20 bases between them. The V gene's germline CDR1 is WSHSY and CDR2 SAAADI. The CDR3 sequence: CASTLTSSSIYNEQFF. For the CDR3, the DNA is TGCGCCAGCACCCTGACTAGTTCCTCCATATACAATGAGCAGTTCTTC.

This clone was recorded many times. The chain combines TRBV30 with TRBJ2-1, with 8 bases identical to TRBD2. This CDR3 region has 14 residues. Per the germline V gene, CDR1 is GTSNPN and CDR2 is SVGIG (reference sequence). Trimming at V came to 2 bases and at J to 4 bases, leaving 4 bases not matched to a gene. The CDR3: CAWSLLAVYNEQFF. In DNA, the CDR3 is TGTGCCTGGAGTCTACTAGCGGTTTACAATGAGCAGTTCTTC.

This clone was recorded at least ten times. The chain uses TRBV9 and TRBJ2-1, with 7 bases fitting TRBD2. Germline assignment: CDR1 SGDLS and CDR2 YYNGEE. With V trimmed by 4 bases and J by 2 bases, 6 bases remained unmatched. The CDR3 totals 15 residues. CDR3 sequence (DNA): TGTGCCAGCAGCCCTCGGGGGGACCCCTACAATGAGCAGTTCTTC. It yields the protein CASSPRGDPYNEQFF.